The 8 T cell receptor beta chains below all came from one sample that was sequenced in a study of CD8+ T cells in alopecia areata. Extracted from the samples, RNA was reverse transcribed into cDNA to serve as the sequencing template. This table comes from immunoSEQ multiplex PCR, and its TCRdb copy is limited to in-frame clones, with some not included. There are 120,000 or so clones in the sample; roughly 61% occur only once, and less than 5.5% lies in the top ten. The starting material was CD4+ T cells sorted from blood, obtained at week 0. These receptors were collected from a human donor with alopecia areata.

J is TRBJ2-5 and V is TRBV23-1; TRBD2 is a possible D gene (6 bases). TRBV23-1 counts as an open reading frame of uncertain function. V was trimmed by 1 base and J by 5 bases, leaving 14 bases between them. The CDR3 totals 15 residues. Here the CDR3 DNA reads TGCGCCAGCAGTCAATTGCGGGGCAGGTGGGAGACCCAGTACTTC. The encoded protein is CASSQLRGRWETQYF.

As to this clone: Other nucleotide sequences from this sample produce the same CDR3. The chain couples TRBV9 to TRBJ1-3; D gene uncertain. Trimming took off 0 bases at V and 4 bases at J, with 5 bases between the two ends. CDR1 is SGDLS and CDR2 is YYNGEE in the germline V gene. The CDR3 consists of 13 residues. The CDR3 loop reads CASSVATGNTIYF. Written as DNA, the CDR3 is TGTGCCAGCAGCGTAGCTACCGGAAACACCATATATTTT. The entire variable domain, with the rest obtained from reference TRBV9 and TRBJ1-3, is as follows: DSGVTQTPKHLITATGQRVTLRCSPRSGDLSVYWYQQSLDQGLQFLIQYYNGEERAKGNILERFSAQQFPDLHSELNLSSLELGDSALYFCASSVATGNTIYFGEGSWLTVV.

The chain links TRBV5-6 to TRBJ2-5; no clear D. This CDR3 has 11 residues. CDR1 is SGHDT and CDR2 is YYEEEE in the germline V gene. Between the trimmed V and J ends, which lost 2 bases and 5 bases, there was a span of 4 bases. The CDR3 nucleotides read TGTGCCAGCAGCTTATGGGAGACCCAGTACTTC. This gives the protein CASSLWETQYF. Complete variable domain (other parts from reference TRBV5-6 and TRBJ2-5): DAGVTQSPTHLIKTRGQQVTLRCSPKSGHDTVSWYQQALGQGPQFIFQYYEEEERQRGNFPDRFSGHQFPNYSSELNVNALLLGDSALYLCASSLWETQYFGPGTRLLVL.

Only a few counts were recorded for this clone. In nucleotides, the CDR3 is TGTGCCAGCAGTTATGGCCCAGGGGGCTTTGAGCAGTTCTTC. Its protein is CASSYGPGGFEQFF. The V and J genes are TRBV27 and TRBJ2-1, with 8 bases aligning to TRBD1. The CDR3 covers 14 residues. The germline V gene has CDR1 MNHEY and CDR2 SMNVEV (reference sequence). V was clipped by 4 bases and J by 9 bases; unmatched bases: 8.

A few counts support this clone. This chain connects TRBV7-2 to TRBJ2-5; TRBD1 agrees at 7 bases. The V and J ends lost 5 bases and 5 bases, in that order; junction bases with no gene match: 17. Germline V gives CDR1 SGHTA, CDR2 FQGNSA. The CDR3 is made up of 17 amino acids. CDR3 coding DNA: TGTGCCAGCAGCAAGAGAAGGACAGGTGGGGGATCCGAGACCCAGTACTTC. Protein sequence: CASSKRRTGGGSETQYF.

This clone has a handful of counts. The rearrangement joins TRBV12-5 to TRBJ1-1; D call uncertain. This CDR3 is built from 13 residues. CDR1 LGHNT and CDR2 FRNRAP come from the germline V gene. V dropped 2 bases and J dropped 1 base, with 5 bases sitting between them. The CDR3 sequence is CASGLSENTEAFF. CDR3 nucleotides: TGTGCTAGTGGTTTGTCGGAGAACACTGAAGCTTTCTTT.

J is TRBJ2-7 and V is TRBV27; 10 bases line up with TRBD1. Germline assignment: CDR1 MNHEY and CDR2 SMNVEV (reference sequence). The CDR3 has 14 residues. The trim removed 3 bases at V and 5 bases at J, leaving 4 bases unmatched. As DNA, the CDR3 is TGTGCCAGCAGTTTCCGGGACAGGGGTAACGAGCAGTACTTC. It specifies CASSFRDRGNEQYF.

The V and J genes are TRBV7-2 and TRBJ2-2, with D perhaps TRBD2 (5 bases). Germline values: CDR1 SGHTA, CDR2 FQGNSA. Trimming took off 2 bases at V and 0 bases at J, with 7 bases between the two ends. This CDR3 is 15 amino acids long. CDR3 sequence reads: CASSLSGTNTGELFF. In DNA, the CDR3 is TGTGCCAGCAGCTTAAGCGGAACGAACACCGGGGAGCTGTTTTTT.